Only one count was recorded for the clone carrying this TCR beta chain. Its antigen is not known. The data stem from a study of T cell responses to AZD1222 COVID-19 vaccine. Study as a whole: Pooling of second doses given at about 4 or about 12 weeks was done.

V was pared by 6 bases and J by 2 bases, with 3 bases of the junction left unmatched. This CDR3 has 14 amino acids. Germline V gene data show CDR1 as LNHDA and CDR2 as SQIVND (reference sequence). Study-wide results and caveats: Only after the peak T cell response were repertoires sampled. Donors were largely white British and mainly female; clonal diversity was possibly underestimated.

Profiling relied on immunoSEQ multiplex PCR, and the TCRdb table lists in-frame clones only, not all of them. The data contain more than 80,000 clones, 88% of them singletons. The chain carries TRBV19 and TRBJ2-1, with 8 bases fitting TRBD1. The input for sequencing was peripheral blood, taken on day 0 of AZD1222 vaccination. The receptor was isolated from an adult in good health. CDR3 region: CASRPDRAYNEQFF. In DNA form, the CDR3 reads TGTGCCAGTAGACCGGACAGGGCCTACAATGAGCAGTTCTTC.